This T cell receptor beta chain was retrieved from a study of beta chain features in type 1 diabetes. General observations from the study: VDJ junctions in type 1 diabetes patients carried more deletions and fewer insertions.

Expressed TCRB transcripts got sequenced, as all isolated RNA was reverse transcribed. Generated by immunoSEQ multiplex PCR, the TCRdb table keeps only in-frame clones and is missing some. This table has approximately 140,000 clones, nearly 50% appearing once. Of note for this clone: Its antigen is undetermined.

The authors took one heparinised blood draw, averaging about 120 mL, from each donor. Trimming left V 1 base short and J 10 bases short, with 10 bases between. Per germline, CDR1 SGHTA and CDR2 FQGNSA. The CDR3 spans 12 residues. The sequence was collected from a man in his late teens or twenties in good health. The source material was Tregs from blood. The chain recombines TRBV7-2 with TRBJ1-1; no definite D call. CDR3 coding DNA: TGTGCCAGCAGCTTAGATGCGGGCGTAGCTTTCTTT. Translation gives CASSLDAGVAFF.